What follows are 28 T cell receptor beta chains derived from one specimen sequenced in a study of OX40 agonist ivuxolimab in advanced cancers. The table came from immunoSEQ multiplex PCR; TCRdb's copy has only in-frame clones and leaves some out. The sample yields around 70,000 clones, 80% to 90% seen once. The sample here was CD4+ or CD8+ T cells sorted from blood, taken in a trial of the OX40 agonist ivuxolimab. Receptors were obtained from an adult with an advanced solid tumor such as melanoma, head and neck, liver or kidney cancer.

The chain combines TRBV2 with TRBJ1-2; D gene unclear. The V end lost 6 bases, the J end lost 1 base, and 9 bases lay between the germline ends. Germline V gene sequence: CDR1 SNHLY, CDR2 FYNNEI. CDR3 length equals 13 residues. CDR3 amino acids: CASRPGFNYGYTF. Here the CDR3 DNA reads TGTGCCAGCAGGCCGGGATTTAACTATGGCTACACCTTC.

J is TRBJ1-1 and V is TRBV19; the match to TRBD1 covers 8 bases. With V trimmed by 10 bases and J by 11 bases, 18 bases remained unmatched. Germline CDR1 and CDR2: LNHDA and SQIVND (reference sequence). This CDR3 comprises 14 residues. In nucleotides, the CDR3 is TGTGCCACCAACACCAGGGGGCTAGGGTCAGGGGCTTTCTTT. Encoded protein: CATNTRGLGSGAFF.

The chain combines TRBV7-9 with TRBJ2-5, with a possible D match to TRBD1 (7 bases). Per the germline V gene, CDR1 is SEHNR and CDR2 is FQNEAQ (reference sequence). Deletions cut 3 bases from V and 2 bases from J, with 13 bases between. The CDR3 extends over 15 amino acids. The CDR3: CASSFGGGAQETQYF. The CDR3 DNA reads TGTGCCAGCAGCTTTGGAGGGGGCGCTCAAGAGACCCAGTACTTC.

The chain links TRBV7-8 to TRBJ1-3; D unresolved. This CDR3 is built from 15 residues. Germline CDR1 is SGHVS and CDR2 is FQNEAQ. V lost 1 base to trimming and J lost 0 bases, with 7 bases between them. Here the CDR3 DNA reads TGTGCCAGCAGCTTAGAGGGCGTCTCTGGAAACACCATATATTTT. Encoded protein: CASSLEGVSGNTIYF.

The rearrangement uses TRBV6-1 and TRBJ2-3; possibly TRBD2 for D (6 bases). The CDR3 length is 14 residues. The V gene's germline CDR1 is MNHNS and CDR2 SASEGT. Trimming took off 6 bases at V and 3 bases at J, with 13 bases between the two ends. The CDR3, as DNA: TGTGCCAGCAGACCGGCGGGGTCGACAGATACGCAGTATTTT. Translating it yields CASRPAGSTDTQYF.

This sequence joins TRBV4-1 and TRBJ2-7, with D maybe TRBD2 (6 bases). The CDR3 is 14 residues long. Germline loops: CDR1 MGHRA, CDR2 YSYEKL. V was cut by 0 bases and J by 5 bases, with 11 bases left in between. The CDR3 nucleotides are TGCGCCAGCAGCCAAGAGGTTTGGGGGGACGAGCAGTACTTC. This codes for CASSQEVWGDEQYF.

This sequence joins TRBV18 and TRBJ1-5, with 8 positions matching TRBD1. The CDR3 is made up of 13 amino acids. The germline CDR1 and CDR2 sequences are KGHSH and LQKENI. The V and J ends lost 8 bases and 7 bases, in that order; junction bases with no gene match: 7. In nucleotides, the CDR3 is TGTGCCAGCCGGCAGGGGGCTTGGCAGCCCCAGCATTTT. It yields the protein CASRQGAWQPQHF. The complete variable domain, with remaining parts taken from reference TRBV18 and TRBJ1-5, reads NAGVMQNPRHLVRRRGQEARLRCSPMKGHSHVYWYRQLPEEGLKFMVYLQKENIIDESGMPKERFSAEFPKEGPSILRIQQVVRGDSAAYFCASRQGAWQPQHFGDGTRLSIL.

This clone was recorded only once. CDR3 nucleotide sequence: TGTGCCAGCAGTGAGCAAGGGAGGACTGAAGCTTTCTTT. It encodes CASSEQGRTEAFF. V gene TRBV6-1 combines with J gene TRBJ1-1; D not certain. Germline V gene lookup returns CDR1 MNHNS and CDR2 SASEGT. Trimming left V 3 bases short and J 5 bases short, with 10 bases between. The CDR3 sequence is 13 residues long.

V gene TRBV19 combines with J gene TRBJ1-2; 7 bases match TRBD1. The length of the CDR3 is 17 residues. V was clipped by 5 bases and J by 8 bases; unmatched bases: 20. Germline CDR1 reads LNHDA; CDR2 reads SQIVND (reference sequence). The CDR3 region is CASSAREGDRLPMGYTF. CDR3 DNA sequence: TGTGCCAGTAGTGCCCGAGAGGGGGACAGATTACCTATGGGCTACACCTTC.

The sample holds one count of this clone. The chain is built from TRBV7-2 and TRBJ2-1; 11 nucleotides match TRBD1. Germline trimming cut 4 bases from V and 9 bases from J; bases unmatched to any gene: 8. Germline V gives CDR1 SGHTA, CDR2 FQGNSA. CDR3 size: 15 residues. CDR3 in amino acids: CASSSRDRGTREQFF. The CDR3, as DNA: TGTGCCAGCAGCTCTCGGGACAGGGGGACCCGTGAGCAGTTCTTC.

V and J are TRBV18 and TRBJ2-2; D call uncertain. Deletions cut 3 bases from V and 7 bases from J, with 18 bases between. From germline, CDR1 is KGHSH and CDR2 LQKENI. This CDR3 has 16 residues. In DNA form, the CDR3 reads TGTGCCAGCTCACCTACCCAGGACCCACGCGGCGGGGAGCTGTTTTTT. The encoded protein is CASSPTQDPRGGELFF.

The J gene is TRBJ2-1, the V gene TRBV5-1; the D gene is possibly TRBD1 (8 bases). Germline loops: CDR1 SGHRS, CDR2 YFSETQ. The V gene lost 4 bases and the J gene lost 5 bases, with 16 bases spanning the gap. CDR3 length: 15 amino acids. CDR3 sequence reads: CASSLTGEGHNEQFF. The CDR3 coding sequence is TGCGCCAGCAGCCTGACAGGGGAGGGTCACAATGAGCAGTTCTTC.

About this clone itself: Distinct nucleotide sequences in the sample also encode this CDR3. The chain joins TRBV5-1 to TRBJ1-4; possible D gene TRBD1, 5 bases. From germline, CDR1 is SGHRS and CDR2 YFSETQ. Between the trimmed V and J ends, which lost 4 bases and 6 bases, there was a span of 13 bases. This CDR3 is built from 14 residues. The chain's CDR3 is CASSTGTGDEKLFF. The CDR3 DNA sequence: TGCGCCAGCAGCACCGGGACGGGGGATGAAAAACTGTTTTTT. Looking up the rest from reference TRBV5-1 and TRBJ1-4 gives the full variable domain: KAGVTQTPRYLIKTRGQQVTLSCSPISGHRSVSWYQQTPGQGLQFLFEYFSETQRNKGNFPGRFSGRQFSNSRSEMNVSTLELGDSALYLCASSTGTGDEKLFFGSGTQLSVL.

The J gene is TRBJ2-1, the V gene TRBV6-6; D tentatively reads TRBD1 or TRBD2 (6 bases each). This CDR3 spans 14 amino acids. The V end was cut by 7 bases, the J end by 6 bases, with 16 bases between. Per germline, CDR1 MNHNY and CDR2 SVGAGI (reference sequence). The CDR3 reads CASTQGRGGNEQFF. The DNA of the CDR3 is TGTGCCAGCACCCAGGGGCGGGGCGGCAATGAGCAGTTCTTC.

This clone was seen only once. The V gene is TRBV10-3, the J gene TRBJ2-2; D possibly uses TRBD1 or TRBD2 (6 bases each). The germline V and J ends were trimmed by 10 bases and 6 bases, with 12 bases remaining between them. CDR3 length: 12 residues. Germline V gene lookup returns CDR1 ENHRY and CDR2 SYGVKD. The CDR3 DNA sequence: TGTGCCACCAAGGGGGGTTCCGGGGAGCTGTTTTTT. It translates to CATKGGSGELFF.

This chain links TRBV5-6 with TRBJ2-6, with D unresolved. The CDR3 spans 16 residues. V lost 4 bases to trimming and J lost 5 bases, with 16 bases between them. CDR1 SGHDT and CDR2 YYEEEE come from the germline V gene. CDR3 coding DNA: TGTGCCAGCAGCCCGTTATACTTAGTCCGGGCCAACGTCCTGACTTTC. It yields the protein CASSPLYLVRANVLTF.

The chain carries TRBV16 and TRBJ2-1; a weak D match, TRBD1 (5 bases). CDR3 size: 15 residues. Deletions cut 1 base from V and 0 bases from J, with 7 bases between. Germline CDR1 is KGHSY and CDR2 is FQNENV. The CDR3 region has the DNA TGTGCCAGCAGCCAATTTCAGGGCTCCTACAATGAGCAGTTCTTC. Amino acid sequence: CASSQFQGSYNEQFF.

The rearrangement joins TRBV7-9 to TRBJ1-5, with 8 bases matching TRBD1. CDR3 length: 17 amino acids. Per germline, CDR1 SEHNR and CDR2 FQNEAQ (reference sequence). The J segment lost 1 base and the V segment lost 1 base, leaving 6 bases of the junction unmatched. The CDR3 DNA is TGTGCCAGCAGCTTAGGATCAGGGGGCTGGAGCAATCAGCCCCAGCATTTT. It yields the protein CASSLGSGGWSNQPQHF.

This chain links TRBV5-1 with TRBJ1-1; D possibly corresponds to TRBD1 (6 bases). Germline V gene data show CDR1 as SGHRS and CDR2 as YFSETQ. Trimming removed 2 bases at V and 3 bases at J, with 8 bases between. This CDR3 spans 13 amino acids. The CDR3 reads CASSFKGDTEAFF. In nucleotides, the CDR3 is TGCGCCAGCAGCTTCAAGGGGGACACTGAAGCTTTCTTT.

Written as DNA, the CDR3 is TGTGCCAGCAGCCGAGACAGGGCCGGCTACACCTTC. It translates to CASSRDRAGYTF. The rearrangement joins TRBV9 to TRBJ1-2; 7 bases are shared with TRBD1. CDR3 length: 12 amino acids. Germline CDR1 and CDR2: SGDLS and YYNGEE. Trimming took 4 bases from V and 8 from J; bases not matched to a gene: 5.

The gene calls are TRBV19 and TRBJ2-5; maybe TRBD1 (7 bases). Germline V gene sequence: CDR1 LNHDA, CDR2 SQIVND (reference sequence). CDR3 length: 15 residues. V was trimmed by 6 bases and J by 5 bases, leaving 19 bases between them. CDR3 loop: CASRPQEGAGETQYF. The CDR3 DNA is TGTGCCAGTAGACCCCAGGAGGGGGCGGGGGAGACCCAGTACTTC.

J is TRBJ2-5 and V is TRBV9; 8 bases map to TRBD2. V was pared by 0 bases and J by 3 bases, with 1 base of the junction left unmatched. The germline CDR1 and CDR2 sequences are SGDLS and YYNGEE. This CDR3 contains 14 residues. In nucleotides, the CDR3 is TGTGCCAGCAGCGTAGCGGGAGGGGAAGAGACCCAGTACTTC. Translated: CASSVAGGEETQYF.

The gene calls are TRBV7-8 and TRBJ2-7; perhaps TRBD1 as D (6 bases). V gave up 5 bases and J gave up 2 bases, with 16 bases separating them. The CDR3 has 15 residues. Germline V gene sequence: CDR1 SGHVS, CDR2 FQNEAQ. The CDR3 sequence: CASSPWTAVAYEQYF. The CDR3 DNA is TGTGCCAGCAGCCCCTGGACAGCCGTCGCCTACGAGCAGTACTTC.

This rearrangement joins TRBV29-1 to TRBJ2-5; D uncertain. The CDR3 contains 13 residues. The V and J ends lost 2 bases and 5 bases respectively, with 12 bases between them. Germline V gene sequence: CDR1 SQVTM, CDR2 ANQGSEA. The CDR3 sequence is CSVEPRRLETQYF. The DNA for the CDR3 is TGCAGCGTTGAACCTAGGAGACTGGAGACCCAGTACTTC.

V is TRBV9 and J is TRBJ1-1; a possible D gene is TRBD1 (5 bases). Germline V gene sequence: CDR1 SGDLS, CDR2 YYNGEE. With 6 bases removed from V and 4 bases from J, the gap between germline ends came to 16 bases. This CDR3 is 14 amino acids long. CDR3: CASTSGSESTEAFF. For the CDR3, the DNA is TGTGCCAGCACCTCAGGGTCGGAGAGCACTGAAGCTTTCTTT.

The rearrangement uses TRBV6-5 and TRBJ1-1; no clear D gene. V lost 2 bases and J 3 bases, leaving 7 bases between the germline ends. The V gene's germline CDR1 is MNHEY and CDR2 SVGAGI. The CDR3 contains 13 residues. Here the CDR3 DNA reads TGTGCCAGCAGTTACCGGGTGGACACTGAAGCTTTCTTT. This codes for CASSYRVDTEAFF.

This clone was found once. CDR3 in amino acids: CASSLVVSYSDEGAFF. The CDR3 DNA follows: TGTGCCAGCAGCTTAGTTGTTTCGTATTCGGATGAGGGAGCTTTCTTT. The V gene is TRBV11-2, the J gene TRBJ1-1; D is unresolved. This CDR3 has 16 amino acids. Germline V gives CDR1 SGHAT, CDR2 FQNNGV. Trimming removed 1 base from V and 10 bases from J, with 22 bases in between.

The chain is built from TRBV7-2 and TRBJ1-4; D unresolved. Germline V CDR1 and CDR2: SGHTA, FQGNSA. The CDR3 contains 13 residues. The V gene lost 2 bases and the J gene lost 6 bases, with 7 bases spanning the gap. The CDR3 protein is CASSLTAYEKLFF. The CDR3 nucleotides read TGTGCCAGCAGCTTAACAGCATATGAAAAACTGTTTTTT. Filled out from reference TRBV7-2 and TRBJ1-4, the complete variable domain reads GAGVSQSPSNKVTEKGKDVELRCDPISGHTALYWYRQSLGQGLEFLIYFQGNSAPDKSGLPSDRFSAERTGGSVSTLTIQRTQQEDSAVYLCASSLTAYEKLFFGSGTQLSVL.